Each of the 18 T cell receptor beta chains below was sequenced from the same sample in a study of cytomegalovirus exposure and HLA in healthy donors. In the PCR, 60 Vbeta and 13 Jbeta primers were used. Clones were read by immunoSEQ multiplex PCR, and TCRdb kept only the in-frame ones, dropping some. The sample records around 150,000 clones, approximately 60% being singletons. Sequencing was performed on PBMCs. All receptors come from a human donor in good health.

This clone was counted only a few times. This rearrangement joins TRBV5-5 to TRBJ1-5; D is undetermined. Trimming shortened V by 1 base and J by 6 bases, and 5 bases separated the two germline ends. Germline values: CDR1 SGHKS, CDR2 YYEKEE (reference sequence). The CDR3 length is 12 residues. The CDR3 here is CASSLPGQPQHF. CDR3 nucleotides: TGTGCCAGCAGCTTGCCGGGTCAGCCCCAGCATTTT.

The chain links TRBV10-1 to TRBJ2-2; 8 bases align to TRBD1. V lost 5 bases to trimming and J lost 2 bases; unmatched junction nucleotides: 7. The CDR3 spans 16 residues. The germline gives CDR1 WNHNN, CDR2 SYGVQD (reference sequence). CDR3 residues: CASSNSTGANTGELFF. For the CDR3, the DNA is TGCGCCAGCAGTAATTCGACAGGGGCAAACACCGGGGAGCTGTTTTTT.

The J gene is TRBJ1-1, the V gene TRBV29-1; TRBD1 is a possible D gene (6 bases). The CDR3 covers 12 residues. Germline assignment: CDR1 SQVTM and CDR2 ANQGSEA. Between the trimmed V and J ends, which lost 7 bases and 0 bases, there was a span of 9 bases. The CDR3 loop is CSGGHLNTEAFF. The CDR3 region has the DNA TGCAGCGGGGGACACTTGAACACTGAAGCTTTCTTT.

In its sample, this clone was seen a few times. The genes are TRBV6-1 and TRBJ2-2; TRBD2 agrees at 7 bases. The CDR3 is made up of 15 amino acids. Trimming cost V 2 bases and J 5 bases; bases outside gene matches: 5. Germline V gene data show CDR1 as MNHNS and CDR2 as SASEGT. For the CDR3, the DNA is TGTGCCAGCAGTGAATTCGACGGGGGGACCGGGGAGCTGTTTTTT. It specifies CASSEFDGGTGELFF.

This chain links TRBV7-9 with TRBJ2-7, with 9 bases matching TRBD2. This CDR3 spans 15 amino acids. The V segment lost 6 bases and the J segment 4 bases; nucleotides outside the gene matches: 10. Per germline, CDR1 SEHNR and CDR2 FQNEAQ (reference sequence). CDR3 bases: TGTGCCAGCAGACATATTAGCGGGAGTCAATACGAGCAGTACTTC. Residues: CASRHISGSQYEQYF.

CDR3 residues: CASSVAPRQGADTQYF. The CDR3 nucleotides read TGTGCCAGCAGCGTAGCCCCTCGACAGGGGGCAGATACGCAGTATTTT. This sequence joins TRBV9 and TRBJ2-3; 9 bases align to TRBD1. The CDR3 consists of 16 residues. Per the germline V gene, CDR1 is SGDLS and CDR2 is YYNGEE. The trim removed 0 bases at V and 4 bases at J, leaving 6 bases unmatched.

This clone was seen a single time. The chain combines TRBV19 with TRBJ2-7; no clear D gene. Looked up from germline, CDR1 is LNHDA and CDR2 is SQIVND (reference sequence). V was clipped by 3 bases and J by 5 bases, with 14 bases between them. This CDR3 has 14 residues. The CDR3 region is CASSIASRMNEQYF. In nucleotides, the CDR3 is TGTGCCAGTAGTATCGCCTCTAGAATGAACGAGCAGTACTTC.

This clone was picked up one time. The chain couples TRBV11-2 to TRBJ2-7, with 10 bases that match TRBD2. Germline V gene data show CDR1 as SGHAT and CDR2 as FQNNGV. This CDR3 has 17 residues. J was trimmed by 2 bases and V by 2 bases; bases with no gene match: 9. The CDR3, as DNA: TGTGCCAGCAGCTTATCCCCCGGACTAGCGGCGCCCTACGAGCAGTACTTC. Translating gives CASSLSPGLAAPYEQYF.

The rearrangement uses TRBV4-1 and TRBJ2-2; D is perhaps TRBD2 (6 bases). V was pared by 4 bases and J by 6 bases, with 18 bases between. From germline, CDR1 is MGHRA and CDR2 YSYEKL. This CDR3 spans 16 amino acids. The CDR3, as DNA: TGCGCCAGCAGCCGCGCCGGGAGCCGGTTGCCCGGGGAGCTGTTTTTT. Translated, it gives CASSRAGSRLPGELFF.

This clone was picked up a small number of times. The CDR3 DNA follows: TGTGCCAGCAGCTTACCTAGCGGGACCTACAATGAGCAGTTCTTC. This encodes CASSLPSGTYNEQFF. This chain links TRBV7-9 with TRBJ2-1, with 9 bases fitting TRBD2. The CDR3 consists of 15 residues. The germline V gene encodes CDR1 SEHNR and CDR2 FQNEAQ (reference sequence). Germline trimming cut 2 bases from V and 2 bases from J; bases unmatched to any gene: 1.

The chain employs TRBV10-3 and TRBJ2-5; D is undetermined. CDR1 is ENHRY and CDR2 is SYGVKD in the germline V gene. CDR3 length: 12 amino acids. Trimming cost V 4 bases and J 6 bases, with 9 bases left between them. The CDR3 coding sequence is TGTGCCATCAGTGCCGCGAGCCAGACCCAGTACTTC. It yields the protein CAISAASQTQYF.

V and J are TRBV7-6 and TRBJ2-2; D possibly corresponds to TRBD2 (8 bases). This CDR3 contains 20 residues. The V end lost 4 bases, the J end lost 6 bases, and 30 bases lay between the germline ends. Germline V lookup: CDR1 SGHVS, CDR2 FNYEAQ. In DNA form, the CDR3 reads TGTGCCAGCAGCTCCTCACCCGCTACTAGCGGACCAACAGGGGCCGGGGAGCTGTTTTTT. Residues: CASSSSPATSGPTGAGELFF.

The chain is built from TRBV7-2 and TRBJ1-2, with D hard to call. CDR3 size: 14 residues. Per germline, CDR1 SGHTA and CDR2 FQGNSA. V was shortened by 1 base and J by 8 bases, with 14 bases between the two germline ends. The CDR3 loop reads CASSLGGSDRGYTF. CDR3 sequence (DNA): TGTGCCAGCAGCTTAGGCGGGTCGGATAGGGGCTACACCTTC.

The chain carries TRBV4-1 and TRBJ2-4; 9 bases are a match to TRBD2. Trimming took 1 base from V and 3 from J; bases not matched to a gene: 7. The CDR3 has 17 amino acids. CDR1 and CDR2 from the germline V gene are MGHRA and YSYEKL. The CDR3 spells CASSQGLAGSVKNIQYF. DNA of the CDR3: TGCGCCAGCAGCCAAGGGCTAGCGGGATCTGTCAAAAACATTCAGTACTTC.

The chain is built from TRBV6-1 and TRBJ2-7; 10 bases match TRBD2. After removal of 1 base from V and 3 bases from J, the junction contained 3 bases not matched to a gene. This CDR3 is 15 amino acids long. CDR1 and CDR2 from the germline V gene are MNHNS and SASEGT. The CDR3 sequence is CASSEVASGSYEQYF. The DNA of the CDR3 is TGTGCCAGCAGTGAAGTGGCTAGCGGGAGCTACGAGCAGTACTTC.

The chain combines TRBV28 with TRBJ1-2; tentative D call: TRBD1 (6 bases). The V end lost 8 bases, the J end lost 2 bases, and 6 bases lay between the germline ends. CDR3 size: 11 residues. Germline V gene lookup returns CDR1 MDHEN and CDR2 SYDVKM. The CDR3 DNA follows: TGTGCCAGCGGGACAAACTATGGCTACACCTTC. Protein product: CASGTNYGYTF.

About this clone: One end of the junction does not line up with germline, which may come from a read error. At the DNA level, this CDR3 is encoded by other sequences in the same sample as well. J is TRBJ2-7 and V is TRBV7-2; the match to TRBD1 covers 10 bases. Germline V gives CDR1 SGHTA, CDR2 FQGNSA. There are 14 residues in the CDR3. CDR3 nucleotides: TGTGCCAGCAGCTTCGACAGGGGGCCCTATGAGCAGTACTTC. Translation gives CASSFDRGPYEQYF. The full variable domain, rest sourced from reference TRBV7-2 and TRBJ2-7, is GAGVSQSPSNKVTEKGKDVELRCDPISGHTALYWYRQSLGQGLEFLIYFQGNSAPDKSGLPSDRFSAERTGGSVSTLTIQRTQQEDSAVYLCASSFDRGPYEQYFGPGTRLTVT.

This clone was picked up a small number of times. The chain recombines TRBV7-2 with TRBJ2-1; 14 bases map to TRBD2. The CDR3 spans 17 residues. After removal of 0 bases from V and 7 bases from J, the junction contained 5 bases not matched to a gene. The germline CDR1 and CDR2 sequences are SGHTA and FQGNSA. The chain's CDR3 is CASSLATSGRAMNEQFF. The CDR3 nucleotides are TGTGCCAGCAGCTTAGCGACTAGCGGGAGGGCTATGAATGAGCAGTTCTTC.